These 8 T cell receptor beta chains came from one sample sequenced in a study of cytomegalovirus exposure and HLA in healthy donors. This table comes from immunoSEQ multiplex PCR, and its TCRdb copy is limited to in-frame clones, with some not included. The table has a few hundred thousand clones, over 75% seen once; the top ten hold approximately 0.95%. Sequenced material: PBMCs. The receptor set was obtained from a man younger than 40 in good health and CMV-seronegative.

The chain is built from TRBV27 and TRBJ1-5; D is undetermined. Deletions cut 8 bases from V and 0 bases from J, with 14 bases between. There are 15 residues in the CDR3. Germline CDR1 MNHEY, CDR2 SMNVEV (reference sequence). The DNA of the CDR3 is TGTGCCAGCGCCGACCGGGAGTTTAGCAATCAGCCCCAGCATTTT. It codes for CASADREFSNQPQHF.

This chain uses TRBV29-1 with TRBJ1-5, with D perhaps TRBD1 (5 bases). The V gene's germline CDR1 is SQVTM and CDR2 ANQGSEA. V was shortened by 4 bases and J by 7 bases, with 14 bases between the two germline ends. This CDR3 is 13 amino acids long. The CDR3 loop is CSVGGGDNQPQHF. The CDR3 DNA reads as TGCAGCGTTGGGGGGGGTGACAACCAGCCCCAGCATTTT.

The table lists this clone with a few counts. The chain combines TRBV19 with TRBJ1-1; D unresolved. Trimming cost V 4 bases and J 7 bases, with 10 bases left between them. This CDR3 has 12 amino acids. The V gene's germline CDR1 is LNHDA and CDR2 SQIVND (reference sequence). The CDR3 sequence is CASSNVWSEAFF. In DNA, the CDR3 is TGTGCCAGTAGTAACGTCTGGAGTGAAGCTTTCTTT.

The genes are TRBV27 and TRBJ1-2, with 11 bases lining up with TRBD1. Germline-derived CDR1 and CDR2 are MNHEY and SMNVEV (reference sequence). The V and J ends lost 5 bases and 4 bases, in that order; junction bases with no gene match: 3. This CDR3 has 14 amino acids. The CDR3 loop is CASSPGQGGYGYTF. The CDR3 coding sequence is TGTGCCAGCAGTCCGGGACAGGGGGGCTATGGCTACACCTTC.

The chain uses TRBV29-1 and TRBJ2-7, with a possible D match to TRBD1 (5 bases). This CDR3 contains 12 residues. V was shortened by 5 bases and J by 0 bases, with 8 bases between the two germline ends. Germline CDR1 and CDR2: SQVTM and ANQGSEA. CDR3 residues: CSVSQGSYEQYF. Here the CDR3 DNA reads TGCAGCGTTTCTCAGGGCTCCTACGAGCAGTACTTC.

The rearrangement links TRBV29-1 to TRBJ2-1, with 10 bases that match TRBD1. Germline values: CDR1 SQVTM, CDR2 ANQGSEA. With 6 bases clipped from V and 3 bases from J, the junction kept 5 bases outside the gene matches. The CDR3 sequence is 14 residues long. In nucleotides, the CDR3 is TGCAGCGTCGTTGGGACAGGGGTCTACAATGAGCAGTTCTTC. Translated, it gives CSVVGTGVYNEQFF.

V is TRBV7-9 and J is TRBJ2-1; 10 bases align to TRBD2. The trim removed 4 bases at V and 8 bases at J, leaving 8 bases unmatched. This CDR3 has 15 residues. The germline CDR1 and CDR2 sequences are SEHNR and FQNEAQ (reference sequence). The CDR3 region is CASSSSAGGRYEQFF. CDR3 bases: TGTGCCAGCAGCTCTTCAGCGGGGGGGCGGTATGAGCAGTTCTTC.

The genes are TRBV19 and TRBJ2-7; 10 bases agree with TRBD2. Germline CDR1 LNHDA, CDR2 SQIVND (reference sequence). Unmatched junction bases numbered 3, after V lost 3 bases and J lost 1 base. The CDR3 is 15 residues long. The CDR3: CASSMASGGSYEQYF. CDR3 DNA sequence: TGTGCCAGTAGTATGGCTAGCGGGGGATCCTACGAGCAGTACTTC.